Below are 19 T cell receptor beta chains sequenced from a single sample in a study of T-cell reconstitution after alpha-beta-depleted transplantation in children. Preparing the TCRbeta library involved the use of unique molecular identifiers. TCRdb used MiXCR to reprocess the PCR reads, holding one entry per CDR3 protein. This sample carries around 670,000 distinct CDR3 sequences, around 14% of them seen once, and the ten largest clones take about 0.79%. This sample comprised PBMCs, obtained before TCRalphabeta/CD19-depleted stem cell transplant. Receptors originate from a girl aged 2 to 10 with congenital amegakaryocytic thrombocytopenia, due to receive a stem cell transplant.

This clonotype was detected many times. One end of the junction does not line up with germline, which may come from a read error. The rearrangement links TRBV20-1 to TRBJ2-7; 7 nucleotides align to TRBD2. The germline V gene encodes CDR1 DFQATT and CDR2 SNEGSKA (reference sequence). The CDR3 totals 14 residues. CDR3 nucleotides: TGCAGTGCTCGAGAAGCGGGATTACCCTACGAGCAGTACTTC. Its protein is CSAREAGLPYEQYF.

This clonotype came up many times. V is TRBV20-1 and J is TRBJ2-7; TRBD1 agrees at 9 bases. J was trimmed by 3 bases and V by 0 bases; bases with no gene match: 9. The CDR3 runs to 16 residues. Germline assignment: CDR1 DFQATT and CDR2 SNEGSKA (reference sequence). DNA of the CDR3: TGCAGTGCTAGAGATCCAGGTTTGGACAGGGGCTACGAGCAGTACTTC. Its translation is CSARDPGLDRGYEQYF.

The chain has TRBV5-1 and TRBJ2-1; the D gene is possibly TRBD1 (6 bases). Trimming pared 0 bases from V and 8 bases from J, leaving 15 bases between. Germline V gene sequence: CDR1 SGHRS, CDR2 YFSETQ. The CDR3 has 15 amino acids. CDR3 amino acids: CASSLVGGPGDEQFF. CDR3 DNA sequence: TGCGCCAGCAGCTTGGTGGGCGGACCAGGGGATGAGCAGTTCTTC.

This clonotype appeared many times. The chain links TRBV12-3 or TRBV12-4 to TRBJ2-1; D remains unclear. The CDR3 spans 16 residues. Trimming stripped 3 bases from V and 0 bases from J, with 12 bases between. CDR3 sequence reads: CASSFSPPSSYNEQFF. For the CDR3, the DNA is TGTGCCAGCAGTTTTAGTCCACCGAGCTCCTACAATGAGCAGTTCTTC.

V and J are TRBV27 and TRBJ2-1; TRBD2 agrees at 9 bases. The ends lost 3 bases at V and 4 bases at J; junction bases unmatched: 7. This CDR3 has 16 residues. CDR1 is MNHEY, CDR2 SMNVEV, per germline (reference sequence). The CDR3 loop reads CASSFQVSGRYNEQFF. DNA for the CDR3: TGTGCCAGCAGTTTTCAAGTTAGCGGGAGATACAATGAGCAGTTCTTC.

V and J are TRBV12-5 and TRBJ2-7; no firm D call. Trimming cost V 0 bases and J 2 bases, with 17 bases left between them. CDR3 size: 17 residues. Germline CDR1 is LGHNT and CDR2 is FRNRAP. As DNA, the CDR3 is TGTGCTAGTGGTTTGGTACCTTGGCGGTTAAGAGCCTACGAGCAGTACTTC. Amino acids: CASGLVPWRLRAYEQYF.

This clonotype was detected many times. V gene TRBV12-3 or TRBV12-4 combines with J gene TRBJ1-2, with D tentatively TRBD1 (5 bases). The CDR3 consists of 11 residues. V dropped 3 bases and J dropped 13 bases, with 12 bases sitting between them. The CDR3 sequence: CASSFGTAITF. Here the CDR3 DNA reads TGTGCCAGCAGTTTCGGGACCGCCATCACCTTC.

V and J are TRBV18 and TRBJ1-5; D is possibly TRBD1 (5 bases). This CDR3 has 17 residues. Trimming stripped 2 bases from V and 3 bases from J, with 17 bases between. Germline lookup yields CDR1 KGHSH and CDR2 LQKENI. The CDR3 DNA follows: TGTGCCAGCTCACCAAGCCAGGGCTTTGGGGACAATCAGCCCCAGCATTTT. Encoded protein: CASSPSQGFGDNQPQHF.

Comments on this clonotype: Compared with germline, one end of the junction differs, possibly owing to a read error. The CDR3 region has the DNA TGTGCCAGCAGCCCAAGTTCCGACAGGGGGTATTCCTACGAGCAGTCCTTC. Amino acid sequence: CASSPSSDRGYSYEQSF. The chain combines TRBV11-2 with TRBJ2-7, with TRBD1 matching 9 bases. This CDR3 has 17 residues. Germline values: CDR1 SGHAT, CDR2 FQNNGV.

Concerning this clonotype itself: It may be a read error: a sequence one base away is much more abundant. This chain joins TRBV5-1 and TRBJ2-1; the D is unclear. Germline values: CDR1 SGHRS, CDR2 YFSETQ. The V gene lost 0 bases and the J gene lost 9 bases, with 16 bases spanning the gap. The CDR3 is 15 residues long. CDR3 nucleotide sequence: TGCGCCAGCAGCTTGGAGGCTATTAGCCATATTGAGCAGTTCTTC. Translating it yields CASSLEAISHIEQFF.

This clonotype was counted many times. The chain is built from TRBV19 and TRBJ2-6; either TRBD1 or TRBD2 may fit D (5 bases each). The germline V gene encodes CDR1 LNHDA and CDR2 SQIVND (reference sequence). The CDR3 length is 15 residues. Deletions cut 6 bases from V and 0 bases from J, with 9 bases between. CDR3 residues: CASRSGRSGANVLTF. CDR3 bases: TGTGCCAGTAGATCGGGACGCTCTGGGGCCAACGTCCTGACTTTC.

The sample holds many counts of this clonotype. This chain links TRBV20-1 with TRBJ1-3; unclear D gene. Germline V CDR1 and CDR2: DFQATT, SNEGSKA (reference sequence). V was trimmed by 5 bases and J by 3 bases, leaving 2 bases between them. The CDR3 is 10 amino acids. The CDR3: CSALGNTIYF. CDR3 DNA sequence: TGCAGTGCTCTTGGAAACACCATATATTTT.

This clonotype was recorded many times. The chain has TRBV29-1 and TRBJ2-7, with D tentatively TRBD1 (5 bases). CDR3 length: 10 residues. CDR1 and CDR2 from the germline V gene are SQVTM and ANQGSEA. Trimming cost V 4 bases and J 6 bases, with 7 bases left between them. The CDR3 protein is CSVAGSEQYF. The CDR3 DNA reads TGCAGCGTTGCAGGGTCCGAGCAGTACTTC.

Many counts were recorded for this clonotype. The J gene is TRBJ2-2, the V gene TRBV7-2; D gene uncertain. V lost 4 bases and J 1 base, leaving 10 bases between the germline ends. The germline CDR1 and CDR2 sequences are SGHTA and FQGNSA. The CDR3 runs 15 residues. In nucleotides, the CDR3 is TGTGCCAGCAGCTCCTATGAGAAGAACACCGGGGAGCTGTTTTTT. It is translated as CASSSYEKNTGELFF.

This clonotype occurred many times. The gene calls are TRBV5-6 and TRBJ2-4; 11 bases line up with TRBD2. The CDR3 spans 16 residues. Germline V gene lookup returns CDR1 SGHDT and CDR2 YYEEEE. The J segment lost 6 bases and the V segment lost 4 bases, leaving 9 bases of the junction unmatched. The CDR3 region is CASSLSPGLAVNIQYF. Here the CDR3 DNA reads TGTGCCAGCAGCCTCAGTCCGGGACTAGCGGTAAACATTCAGTACTTC.

The chain couples TRBV7-9 to TRBJ2-7; D perhaps matches TRBD2 (6 bases). Trimming shortened V by 2 bases and J by 7 bases, and 12 bases separated the two germline ends. Germline CDR1 and CDR2: SEHNR and FQNEAQ (reference sequence). This CDR3 has 13 amino acids. The DNA of the CDR3 is TGTGCCAGCAGCTTATCGGGAGTGGAAGAGCAGTACTTC. Protein sequence: CASSLSGVEEQYF.

This clonotype was seen at least ten times. The chain links TRBV20-1 to TRBJ2-3; the match to TRBD2 covers 9 bases. Per germline, CDR1 DFQATT and CDR2 SNEGSKA (reference sequence). V shed 1 base and J 0 bases; nucleotides not matched to a gene: 14. The CDR3 extends over 19 amino acids. In nucleotides, the CDR3 is TGCAGTGCTAGAGCGGGGGGCGGGCTAGCGGGATTTAGCACAGATACGCAGTATTTT. Its protein is CSARAGGGLAGFSTDTQYF.

The V and J genes are TRBV11-2 and TRBJ2-2; D uncertain. Germline V gene lookup returns CDR1 SGHAT and CDR2 FQNNGV. Trimming took off 1 base at V and 4 bases at J, with 19 bases between the two ends. The CDR3 contains 18 residues. CDR3 DNA: TGTGCCAGCAGCTTAGGTCTCGGTCGAACCGCCGCCACCGGGGAGCTGTTTTTT. It translates to CASSLGLGRTAATGELFF.

This clonotype occurred many times. J is TRBJ2-1 and V is TRBV7-8; D gene uncertain. Trimming removed 5 bases at V and 6 bases at J, with 11 bases between. Looked up from germline, CDR1 is SGHVS and CDR2 is FQNEAQ. The CDR3 length is 13 residues. CDR3 bases: TGTGCCAGCAGCGAAGGTGACGGCAATGAGCAGTTCTTC. Its translation: CASSEGDGNEQFF.